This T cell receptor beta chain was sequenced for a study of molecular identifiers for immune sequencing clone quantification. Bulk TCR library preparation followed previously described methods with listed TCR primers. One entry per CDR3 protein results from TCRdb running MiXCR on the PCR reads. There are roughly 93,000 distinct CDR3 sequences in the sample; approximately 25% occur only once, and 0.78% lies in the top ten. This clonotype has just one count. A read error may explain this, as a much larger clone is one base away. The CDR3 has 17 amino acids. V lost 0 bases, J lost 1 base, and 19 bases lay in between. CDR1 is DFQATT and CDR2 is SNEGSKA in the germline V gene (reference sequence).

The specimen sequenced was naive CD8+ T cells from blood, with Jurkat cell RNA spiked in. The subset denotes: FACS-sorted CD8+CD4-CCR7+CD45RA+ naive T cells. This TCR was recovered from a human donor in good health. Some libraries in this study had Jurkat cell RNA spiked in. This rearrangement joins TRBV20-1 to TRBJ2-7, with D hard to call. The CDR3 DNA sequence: TGCAGTGCTAGAGACCCACAGAACGAAGGGTCTTCCTACGAGCAGTACTTC. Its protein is CSARDPQNEGSSYEQYF.